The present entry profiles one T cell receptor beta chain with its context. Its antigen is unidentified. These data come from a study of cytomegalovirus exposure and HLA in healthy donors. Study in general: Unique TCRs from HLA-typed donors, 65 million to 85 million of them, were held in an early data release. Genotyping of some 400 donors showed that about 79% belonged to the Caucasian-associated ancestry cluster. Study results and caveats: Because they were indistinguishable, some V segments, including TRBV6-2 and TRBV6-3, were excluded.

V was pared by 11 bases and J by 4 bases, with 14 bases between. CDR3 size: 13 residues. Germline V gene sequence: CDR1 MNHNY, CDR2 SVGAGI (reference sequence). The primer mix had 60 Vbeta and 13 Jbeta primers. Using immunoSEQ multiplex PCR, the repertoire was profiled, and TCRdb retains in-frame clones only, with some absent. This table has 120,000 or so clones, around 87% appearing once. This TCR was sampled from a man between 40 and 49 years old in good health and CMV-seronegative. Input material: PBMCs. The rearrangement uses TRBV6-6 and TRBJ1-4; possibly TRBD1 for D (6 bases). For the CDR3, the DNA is TGTGCCTCCCGGGGGGCCTATAATGAAAAACTGTTTTTT. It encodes CASRGAYNEKLFF.